The present entry profiles one TCR beta chain with its context. The antigen remains undetermined. The CDR3 has 11 amino acids. The germline V gene encodes CDR1 DFQATT and CDR2 SNEGSKA (reference sequence). The sample comes from a study of shared clonotypes between healthy human individuals. Study summary: The composition of the donors was a couple of women and a few men aged 18 to 49. Study-wide results and limits: All-four-donor shared clonotypes had higher generation probabilities than non-shared clonotypes did. How much donors shared clonotypes was expected to be affected by sequencing depth.

Data came from immunoSEQ multiplex PCR; TCRdb stores just in-frame clones and leaves some out. The sample has 1 million to 1.2 million clones; 60% to 85% are singletons. Sequencing input: memory CD4+ T cells from PBMCs. Subset reported: CD45RA-negative fraction. The chain is built from TRBV20-1 and TRBJ1-1; D unclear. This receptor was identified in a man aged 18 to 30 in good health. Some clones in this sample may be carry-over from other donors' samples. In DNA, the CDR3 is TGCGCAGTGGTTGATTTTACGGAAGCTTTCTTT. Translated, it gives CAVVDFTEAFF.